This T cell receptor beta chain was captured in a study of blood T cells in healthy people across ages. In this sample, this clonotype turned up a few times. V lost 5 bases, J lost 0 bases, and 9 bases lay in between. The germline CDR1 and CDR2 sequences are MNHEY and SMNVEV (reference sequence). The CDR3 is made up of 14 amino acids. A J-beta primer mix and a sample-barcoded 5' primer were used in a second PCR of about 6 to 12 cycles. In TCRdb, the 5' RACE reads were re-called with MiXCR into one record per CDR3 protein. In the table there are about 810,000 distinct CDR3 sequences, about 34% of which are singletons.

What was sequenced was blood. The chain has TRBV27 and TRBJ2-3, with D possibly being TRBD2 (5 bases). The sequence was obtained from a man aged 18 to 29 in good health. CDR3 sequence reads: CASSHGLSTDTQYF. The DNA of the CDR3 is TGTGCCAGCAGTCACGGACTCAGCACAGATACGCAGTATTTT.